A single sample gave rise to the 6 T cell receptor beta chains below, sequenced in a study of T cell repertoires in cytomegalovirus infection (dated by TCRdb to between 2019 and 2020). The sequencer was an Illumina HiSeq 1500. The raw public data were reprocessed by TCRdb itself: fastp quality trimming at Q25, MiXCR clonotype calling, in-frame beta chains only. Identical CDR3 proteins give one entry, which carries the most common genes and DNA. Present in this sample are a few hundred thousand distinct CDR3 sequences, more than 9% of which were seen just once. The biggest ten clones account for about 4.5% of the sample. The sequenced sample was PBMCs. These receptors came from a human donor in good health (CMV status not recorded). Some clones in this sample may be carry-over from other donors' samples.

In this sample, this clonotype turned up a few times. CDR3 DNA sequence: TGTGCCAGCAGCGTAGCTCAGGCCTCCTACGAGCAGTACTTC. Translation gives CASSVAQASYEQYF. V is TRBV9 and J is TRBJ2-7; no clear D gene. Looked up from germline, CDR1 is SGDLS and CDR2 is YYNGEE. The CDR3 is 14 residues long. V was clipped by 0 bases and J by 0 bases, with 7 bases between them.

This clonotype was counted at least ten times. The chain has TRBV27 and TRBJ1-2; 10 positions match TRBD1. Germline V lookup: CDR1 MNHEY, CDR2 SMNVEV (reference sequence). The CDR3 has 14 residues. With 7 bases clipped from V and 4 bases from J, the junction kept 6 bases outside the gene matches. As DNA, the CDR3 is TGTGCCAGCAAAGGGACAGGGGTCCTCTATGGCTACACCTTC. It specifies CASKGTGVLYGYTF.

This clonotype was counted between two and nine times. J is TRBJ2-5 and V is TRBV2, with D perhaps assigned TRBD1 or TRBD2 (5 bases each). CDR3 length: 13 residues. Germline CDR1 is SNHLY and CDR2 is FYNNEI. V lost 4 bases and J 7 bases, leaving 13 bases between the germline ends. CDR3 residues: CASSARDGVTQYF. In DNA, the CDR3 is TGTGCCAGCAGTGCCAGGGACGGCGTGACCCAGTACTTC.

This clonotype occurred many times. The V call is TRBV7-2, the J call TRBJ1-2; TRBD1 is a possible D gene (5 bases). Trimming took off 3 bases at V and 0 bases at J, with 14 bases between the two ends. This CDR3 is built from 16 residues. CDR1 and CDR2 from the germline V gene are SGHTA and FQGNSA. The CDR3 protein is CASSFLFTGTNYGYTF. CDR3 DNA: TGTGCCAGCAGCTTTCTCTTCACAGGAACTAACTATGGCTACACCTTC.

This clonotype was seen at least ten times. The J gene is TRBJ2-3, the V gene TRBV24-1; D is undetermined. CDR3 length: 14 residues. Deletions cut 5 bases from V and 2 bases from J, with 10 bases between. Germline V gene sequence: CDR1 KGHDR, CDR2 SFDVKD. The CDR3 DNA sequence: TGTGCCACCAGTGGGGAACGGGCCACAGATACGCAGTATTTT. It codes for CATSGERATDTQYF.

This clonotype came up a few times. The chain carries TRBV7-2 and TRBJ2-5; no reliable D call. The CDR3 has 13 amino acids. Germline CDR1 and CDR2: SGHTA and FQGNSA. Trimming took 3 bases from V and 2 from J, leaving 7 bases between them. The CDR3 coding sequence is TGTGCCAGCAGCTTTCAGATGCAAGAGACCCAGTACTTC. Protein product: CASSFQMQETQYF.